These 27 T cell receptor beta chains share one sample of origin, sequenced in a study of CD8 T cells in ankylosing spondylitis. MiXCR was run by TCRdb on the 5' RACE reads, yielding one entry per CDR3 protein. The sample holds 200,000 to 250,000 distinct CDR3 sequences, around a tenth seen once. The sample taken for sequencing was blood, either unsorted or a sorted T cell fraction (not recorded which). These receptors were collected from a male donor with ankylosing spondylitis or in good health (not recorded which).

This clonotype was counted ten times or more. CDR3 in DNA: TGCAGTGCTAGAAAGCCTCCGGCGCAGTATTTT. Residues: CSARKPPAQYF. V usage is TRBV20-1 and J usage is TRBJ2-3; D not certain. Trimming pared 2 bases from V and 10 bases from J, leaving 10 bases between. Germline V gene lookup returns CDR1 DFQATT and CDR2 SNEGSKA (reference sequence). This CDR3 is built from 11 residues.

This clonotype has a count of ten or more. The chain has TRBV6-5 and TRBJ2-1, with D perhaps being TRBD1 or TRBD2 (5 bases each). The CDR3 extends over 17 amino acids. In germline, CDR1 is MNHEY, CDR2 SVGAGI. Trimming removed 2 bases from V and 5 bases from J, with 19 bases in between. CDR3 sequence (DNA): TGTGCCAGCAGTTACAAGAGCACGGGAATGGGGGACAATGAGCAGTTCTTC. Its protein product is CASSYKSTGMGDNEQFF.

This clonotype has just a few counts. The chain joins TRBV28 to TRBJ2-5; 8 bases line up with TRBD1. CDR1 and CDR2 from the germline V gene are MDHEN and SYDVKM. The CDR3 is 19 residues long. Trimming removed 4 bases from V and 4 bases from J; junction bases left unmatched: 20. The CDR3 sequence: CASSSPAAETGGLRETQYF. In DNA form, the CDR3 reads TGTGCCAGCAGTTCTCCGGCCGCTGAAACAGGGGGATTAAGAGAGACCCAGTACTTC.

This clonotype was recorded a few times. The chain employs TRBV12-3 or TRBV12-4 and TRBJ2-7; D possibly corresponds to TRBD1 (5 bases). CDR3 length: 14 residues. The V and J ends lost 3 bases and 2 bases respectively, with 11 bases between them. The CDR3 DNA reads as TGTGCCAGCAGTTTTGAGGCGGACACCTACGAGCAGTACTTC. Protein: CASSFEADTYEQYF.

This clonotype appeared many times. V gene TRBV6-4 combines with J gene TRBJ2-3; D unresolved. V shed 8 bases and J shed 0 bases, with 12 bases lying between them. Per the germline V gene, CDR1 is MRHNA and CDR2 is SNTAGT. The CDR3 is 14 amino acids. The CDR3 nucleotides read TGTGCCAGCTCCCCGCTCGGGAGCACAGATACGCAGTATTTT. This sequence encodes CASSPLGSTDTQYF.

This clonotype has only a few counts. The genes are TRBV24-1 and TRBJ2-3; D not resolved. Germline lookup yields CDR1 KGHDR and CDR2 SFDVKD. This CDR3 is 14 amino acids long. Trimming removed 3 bases at V and 4 bases at J, with 10 bases between. CDR3 region: CATSDDSGSDTQYF. In nucleotides, the CDR3 is TGTGCCACCAGTGATGACTCGGGTTCAGATACGCAGTATTTT.

In its sample, this clonotype was seen many times. The rearrangement joins TRBV10-2 to TRBJ2-1; 8 nucleotides line up with TRBD2. The germline V gene has CDR1 WSHSY and CDR2 SAAADI. Unmatched junction bases numbered 5, after V lost 6 bases and J lost 4 bases. This CDR3 is built from 14 residues. The CDR3 loop reads CASRGTRDYNEQFF. The CDR3 DNA reads TGCGCCAGCAGGGGGACTAGGGATTACAATGAGCAGTTCTTC.

This clonotype was counted only a few times. The chain employs TRBV6-1 and TRBJ2-3; D uncertain. The CDR3 is 13 residues long. Germline CDR1 and CDR2: MNHNS and SASEGT. Trimming took 7 bases from V and 4 from J, leaving 12 bases between them. The CDR3 sequence: CASTLNPSDTQYF. The DNA for the CDR3 is TGTGCCAGCACCCTGAACCCCTCAGATACGCAGTATTTT.

This clonotype was seen repeatedly, ten times or more. The chain couples TRBV29-1 to TRBJ2-3; 9 nucleotides agree with TRBD1. V was pared by 7 bases and J by 1 base, with 6 bases of the junction left unmatched. CDR1 and CDR2 (germline): SQVTM, ANQGSEA. CDR3 length equals 14 residues. CDR3 DNA: TGCAGCGCGGGACAGGGTAGTGGCACAGATACGCAGTATTTT. This codes for CSAGQGSGTDTQYF.

The sample holds many counts of this clonotype. The chain is built from TRBV12-3 or TRBV12-4 and TRBJ1-3; the D gene is possibly TRBD1 (6 bases). There are 14 residues in the CDR3. The V end was cut by 5 bases, the J end by 3 bases, with 11 bases between. The CDR3: CASSPTGYGNTIYF. The DNA for the CDR3 is TGTGCCAGCAGTCCTACAGGGTATGGAAACACCATATATTTT.

This clonotype was found many times. The chain combines TRBV27 with TRBJ2-2, with 9 bases matching TRBD2. This CDR3 has 16 amino acids. Trimming removed 2 bases from V and 5 bases from J; junction bases left unmatched: 6. Germline CDR1 reads MNHEY; CDR2 reads SMNVEV (reference sequence). The CDR3 sequence: CASSLASGVGTGELFF. The CDR3 region has the DNA TGTGCCAGCAGTTTAGCTAGCGGGGTAGGGACCGGGGAGCTGTTTTTT.

This clonotype has ten or more counts. The chain recombines TRBV7-8 with TRBJ2-3; TRBD1 matches 7 bases. The length of the CDR3 is 16 residues. Unmatched junction bases numbered 10, after V lost 2 bases and J lost 5 bases. Germline CDR1 SGHVS, CDR2 FQNEAQ. CDR3: CASSLYDRVGIDTQYF. The CDR3 bases are TGTGCCAGCAGCTTATATGACAGGGTGGGGATAGATACGCAGTATTTT.

The rearrangement joins TRBV6-1 to TRBJ1-1; 9 bases agree with TRBD1. CDR1 and CDR2 from the germline V gene are MNHNS and SASEGT. The V and J ends lost 6 bases and 1 base, in that order; junction bases with no gene match: 9. This CDR3 has 16 residues. The CDR3 is CASRIIQGARNTEAFF. The CDR3 nucleotides are TGTGCCAGCAGAATTATACAGGGGGCGAGGAACACTGAAGCTTTCTTT.

Note on this clonotype: A much larger clone lies a single base off, so this may be a read error. The gene calls are TRBV21-1 and TRBJ2-7; no check of the table's D call, TRBD1, against the DNA was made. TRBV21-1 is shown as a pseudogene. This CDR3 has 15 residues. For the CDR3, the DNA is TGTGCCAGCAGCAAAGTGAAAGGGGACGCCTACGAGCAGTACTTC. Protein sequence: CASSKVKGDAYEQYF.

This clonotype was seen only a few times. This rearrangement joins TRBV7-2 to TRBJ2-7; weak D call: TRBD1 (5 bases). CDR3 length: 14 residues. In germline, CDR1 is SGHTA, CDR2 FQGNSA. The germline V and J ends were trimmed by 0 bases and 1 base, with 7 bases remaining between them. The DNA for the CDR3 is TGTGCCAGCAGCTTAGCCAGGGTTTCCTACGAGCAGTACTTC. Translated: CASSLARVSYEQYF.

The sample holds many counts of this clonotype. This chain links TRBV6-1 with TRBJ2-3; D is unresolved. Looked up from germline, CDR1 is MNHNS and CDR2 is SASEGT. The CDR3 spans 13 residues. The V and J ends lost 7 bases and 7 bases respectively, with 15 bases between them. The CDR3 region has the DNA TGTGCCAGCACCGGGCCAGGTTTATATACGCAGTATTTT. It yields the protein CASTGPGLYTQYF.

At least ten counts were recorded for this clonotype. The chain has TRBV5-1 and TRBJ1-3; no clear D. V was pared by 10 bases and J by 0 bases, with 17 bases between. The CDR3 is 15 amino acids. Germline lookup yields CDR1 SGHRS and CDR2 YFSETQ. CDR3 amino acids: CASRRVFFSGNTIYF. DNA of the CDR3: TGCGCCTCCCGAAGGGTCTTTTTCTCTGGAAACACCATATATTTT.

This clonotype appeared many times. The chain employs TRBV12-3 or TRBV12-4 and TRBJ2-4; D is undetermined. Trimming removed 6 bases from V and 1 base from J, with 13 bases in between. CDR3 length: 15 residues. The CDR3 nucleotides are TGTGCCAGCAGCCCAACTCAGGAGGCCAAAAACATTCAGTACTTC. This sequence encodes CASSPTQEAKNIQYF.

CDR3 coding DNA: TGTGCCAGCAGCTCCCGTATCCAGACCGGGGAGCTGTTTTTT. The encoded protein is CASSSRIQTGELFF. V is TRBV9 and J is TRBJ2-2; D not resolved. The CDR3 sequence is 14 residues long. Germline CDR1 and CDR2: SGDLS and YYNGEE. With 4 bases removed from V and 5 bases from J, the gap between germline ends came to 12 bases.

The chain employs TRBV12-3 or TRBV12-4 and TRBJ1-2, with 9 bases fitting TRBD1. There are 15 residues in the CDR3. Trimming removed 3 bases from V and 3 bases from J; junction bases left unmatched: 5. The CDR3 DNA reads TGTGCCAGCAGTTTGGGACAGGGATCATACTATGGCTACACCTTC. Amino acid sequence: CASSLGQGSYYGYTF.

This clonotype was observed many times. V gene TRBV12-3 or TRBV12-4 combines with J gene TRBJ2-1; unclear D gene. V gave up 2 bases and J gave up 4 bases, with 12 bases separating them. This CDR3 contains 15 residues. CDR3: CASSLRRPEYNEQFF. The CDR3 region has the DNA TGTGCCAGCAGTTTAAGACGGCCTGAGTACAATGAGCAGTTCTTC.

This clonotype was counted ten times or more. J is TRBJ2-5 and V is TRBV5-1; 10 nucleotides line up with TRBD2. Per germline, CDR1 SGHRS and CDR2 YFSETQ. This CDR3 spans 14 amino acids. V was clipped by 6 bases and J by 5 bases; unmatched bases: 7. The DNA of the CDR3 is TGCGCCAGCACCAGCGGGAGGGCCCATGAGACCCAGTACTTC. This encodes CASTSGRAHETQYF.

The rearrangement links TRBV29-1 to TRBJ1-1, with D tentatively TRBD1 (6 bases). Germline assignment: CDR1 SQVTM and CDR2 ANQGSEA. The CDR3 is made up of 14 amino acids. The CDR3 DNA sequence: TGCTACGGGGGGGCCGGGGAAAGTGGGACTGAAGCTTTCTTT. It yields the protein CYGGAGESGTEAFF. The full variable domain, its missing parts supplied by reference TRBV29-1 and TRBJ1-1, is SAVISQKPSRDICQRGTSLTIQCQVDSQVTMMFWYRQQPGQSLTLIATANQGSEATYESGFVIDKFPISRPNLTFSTLTVSNMSPEDSSIYLCYGGAGESGTEAFFGQGTRLTVV.

This clonotype has ten or more counts. J is TRBJ2-2 and V is TRBV5-1, with D unclear. Trimming removed 0 bases at V and 4 bases at J, with 10 bases between. The CDR3 contains 15 residues. Germline values: CDR1 SGHRS, CDR2 YFSETQ. In DNA, the CDR3 is TGCGCCAGCAGCTTGGCCCAAACTCCCACCGGGGAGCTGTTTTTT. This encodes CASSLAQTPTGELFF.

The chain uses TRBV6-1 and TRBJ2-5; the match to TRBD2 covers 8 bases. The V segment lost 1 base and the J segment 2 bases; nucleotides outside the gene matches: 12. The CDR3 spans 18 residues. CDR1 MNHNS and CDR2 SASEGT come from the germline V gene. The CDR3 nucleotides are TGTGCCAGCAGTGAAGTGGGGGTGGTCGGGGGGGGGCAAGAGACCCAGTACTTC. The encoded protein is CASSEVGVVGGGQETQYF.

This clonotype appeared a few times. V usage is TRBV2 and J usage is TRBJ2-1; the D gene is possibly TRBD2 (5 bases). Germline V gene lookup returns CDR1 SNHLY and CDR2 FYNNEI. CDR3 size: 13 residues. V was trimmed by 4 bases and J by 6 bases, leaving 10 bases between them. The chain's CDR3 is CASSVVRGNEQFF. The CDR3, as DNA: TGTGCCAGCAGTGTCGTCCGGGGCAATGAGCAGTTCTTC.

The table lists this clonotype with many counts. CDR3 bases: TGCGCCAGTAGCCGGGTCGGGTTGAACACTGAAGCTTTCTTT. Protein product: CASSRVGLNTEAFF. This chain connects TRBV5-1 to TRBJ1-1; D is unclear. The V and J ends lost 8 bases and 0 bases respectively, with 14 bases between them. This CDR3 spans 14 amino acids. Germline V gives CDR1 SGHRS, CDR2 YFSETQ.